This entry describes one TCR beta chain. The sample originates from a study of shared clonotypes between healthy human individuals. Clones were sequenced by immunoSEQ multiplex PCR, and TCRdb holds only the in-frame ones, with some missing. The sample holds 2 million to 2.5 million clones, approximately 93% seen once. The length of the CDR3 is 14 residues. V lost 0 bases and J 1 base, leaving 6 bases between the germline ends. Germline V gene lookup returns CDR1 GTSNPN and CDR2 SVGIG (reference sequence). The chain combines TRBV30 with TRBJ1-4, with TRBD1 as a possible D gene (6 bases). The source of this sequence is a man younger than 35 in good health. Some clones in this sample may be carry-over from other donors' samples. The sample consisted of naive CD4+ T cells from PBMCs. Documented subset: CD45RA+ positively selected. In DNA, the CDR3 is TGTGCCTGGAGTGTACAGGGAACTAATGAAAAACTGTTTTTT. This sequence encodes CAWSVQGTNEKLFF.